The 27 T cell receptor beta chains in this list originate from one sample, sequenced in a study of OX40 agonist ivuxolimab in advanced cancers. This table comes from immunoSEQ multiplex PCR, and its TCRdb copy is limited to in-frame clones, with some not included. In the table there are around 16,000 clones, around 88% of which are singletons. The sequencing here drew on CD4+ or CD8+ T cells sorted from blood, taken in a trial of the OX40 agonist ivuxolimab. The receptors shown here come from an adult with an advanced solid tumor such as melanoma, head and neck, liver or kidney cancer.

Here the CDR3 DNA reads TGTGCCAGCAGTACTCCAGGGCAGGGGGAGCAGTACTTC. Amino acids: CASSTPGQGEQYF. V usage is TRBV28 and J usage is TRBJ2-7; D is perhaps TRBD1 (6 bases). CDR1 is MDHEN and CDR2 is SYDVKM in the germline V gene. CDR3 length: 13 residues. V shed 5 bases and J shed 7 bases, with 15 bases lying between them.

The chain employs TRBV29-1 and TRBJ2-1; 7 positions agree with TRBD2. This CDR3 has 15 amino acids. With 0 bases clipped from V and 7 bases from J, the junction kept 9 bases outside the gene matches. Germline CDR1 and CDR2: SQVTM and ANQGSEA. CDR3 DNA sequence: TGCAGCGTTGAAGATATGAGGGAGGGCCATAATGAGCAGTTCTTC. This encodes CSVEDMREGHNEQFF.

The chain has TRBV5-1 and TRBJ2-1; 10 positions match TRBD1. Trimming at V came to 3 bases and at J to 14 bases, leaving 11 bases not matched to a gene. Germline lookup yields CDR1 SGHRS and CDR2 YFSETQ. This CDR3 contains 14 residues. The chain's CDR3 is CASSSRETGGTEFF. In DNA form, the CDR3 reads TGCGCCAGCAGCTCTCGTGAGACAGGGGGCACGGAGTTCTTC.

The chain's CDR3 is CASSPGRGAGLETQYF. In DNA, the CDR3 is TGTGCCAGCAGTCCTGGTAGGGGAGCGGGACTAGAGACCCAGTACTTC. J is TRBJ2-5 and V is TRBV28; 7 bases align to TRBD2. With V trimmed by 5 bases and J by 4 bases, 13 bases remained unmatched. Germline V lookup: CDR1 MDHEN, CDR2 SYDVKM. The CDR3 has 16 residues.

V gene TRBV15 combines with J gene TRBJ2-7; 9 nucleotides match TRBD1. This CDR3 spans 16 amino acids. V shed 0 bases and J 6 bases; nucleotides not matched to a gene: 9. Germline CDR1 is LNHNV and CDR2 is YYDKDF (reference sequence). The CDR3 reads CATSRDRWTGDGEQYF. In DNA, the CDR3 is TGTGCCACCAGCAGAGATAGGTGGACAGGGGATGGCGAGCAGTACTTC.

The chain has TRBV5-6 and TRBJ2-7, with D perhaps matching TRBD2 (6 bases). Germline CDR1 and CDR2: SGHDT and YYEEEE. The V gene lost 5 bases and the J gene lost 0 bases, with 12 bases spanning the gap. This CDR3 is 14 amino acids long. The CDR3 sequence: CASSKRASSYEQYF. The CDR3 DNA reads as TGTGCCAGCAGTAAGCGGGCCTCCTCCTACGAGCAGTACTTC.

This chain uses TRBV7-2 with TRBJ1-1; 9 bases fit TRBD1. CDR3 length: 15 amino acids. Losses at the gene ends were 3 bases for V and 5 bases for J; bases not matched to a gene: 7. CDR1 and CDR2 from the germline V gene are SGHTA and FQGNSA. The CDR3 sequence is CASSLTGTGRTEAFF. CDR3 in DNA: TGTGCCAGCAGCTTGACCGGGACAGGGAGGACTGAAGCTTTCTTT.

The chain is built from TRBV19 and TRBJ1-2, with D perhaps matching TRBD1 (5 bases). Trimming took off 4 bases at V and 5 bases at J, with 14 bases between the two ends. The CDR3 contains 14 residues. The germline V gene has CDR1 LNHDA and CDR2 SQIVND (reference sequence). The CDR3 sequence is CASSRGEGAYGYTF. The CDR3 DNA reads TGTGCCAGTAGTAGGGGGGAAGGGGCGTATGGCTACACCTTC.

This clone was counted only a few times. The V gene is TRBV7-2, the J gene TRBJ2-1; TRBD1 matches at 11 bases. The germline gives CDR1 SGHTA, CDR2 FQGNSA. V dropped 5 bases and J dropped 6; count of bases not matched to a gene: 6. CDR3 length equals 15 residues. This CDR3 is CASSLPDRGPNEQFF. CDR3 nucleotide sequence: TGTGCCAGCAGCCTGCCGGACAGGGGGCCCAATGAGCAGTTCTTC.

The chain is built from TRBV27 and TRBJ2-1; the match to TRBD2 covers 7 bases. Germline values: CDR1 MNHEY, CDR2 SMNVEV (reference sequence). This CDR3 has 14 residues. After removal of 3 bases from V and 5 bases from J, the junction contained 4 bases not matched to a gene. CDR3 coding DNA: TGTGCCAGCAGTTTCCGAGGGAGGGACAATGAGCAGTTCTTC. Translating it yields CASSFRGRDNEQFF.

The chain has TRBV5-1 and TRBJ2-7, with 8 bases fitting TRBD2. V was clipped by 1 base and J by 5 bases; unmatched bases: 5. The CDR3 loop spans 14 amino acids. The germline CDR1 and CDR2 sequences are SGHRS and YFSETQ. The CDR3 loop is CASSLFGTSHEQYF. The CDR3 DNA sequence: TGCGCCAGCAGCTTGTTCGGGACTAGTCACGAGCAGTACTTC.

This clone showed up just a few times. The chain has TRBV30 and TRBJ2-1; 8 bases agree with TRBD2. CDR1 is GTSNPN and CDR2 is SVGIG in the germline V gene (reference sequence). Germline trimming cut 6 bases from V and 4 bases from J; bases unmatched to any gene: 8. This CDR3 comprises 14 residues. CDR3 loop: CACHGTRKYNEQFF. The DNA of the CDR3 is TGTGCCTGCCACGGGACTAGGAAGTACAATGAGCAGTTCTTC.

The V call is TRBV7-2, the J call TRBJ2-7, with 12 bases fitting TRBD2. The J segment lost 0 bases and the V segment lost 5 bases, leaving 8 bases of the junction unmatched. Germline CDR1 is SGHTA and CDR2 is FQGNSA. The CDR3 extends over 17 amino acids. The chain's CDR3 is CASSRTSGTDFSYEQYF. The CDR3 region has the DNA TGTGCCAGCAGCCGGACTAGCGGGACCGACTTCTCCTACGAGCAGTACTTC.

The V and J genes are TRBV12-5 and TRBJ2-1; D perhaps matches TRBD2 (5 bases). Trimming pared 1 base from V and 1 base from J, leaving 11 bases between. The CDR3 is 16 amino acids. The germline V gene encodes CDR1 LGHNT and CDR2 FRNRAP. The CDR3, as DNA: TGTGCTAGTGGTTTGGGAATTAGCGCATCCTACAATGAGCAGTTCTTC. Encoded protein: CASGLGISASYNEQFF. Full variable domain (rest looked up from reference TRBV12-5 and TRBJ2-1): DARVTQTPRHKVTEMGQEVTMRCQPILGHNTVFWYRQTMMQGLELLAYFRNRAPLDDSGMPKDRFSAEMPDATLATLKIQPSEPRDSAVYFCASGLGISASYNEQFFGPGTRLTVL.

This rearrangement joins TRBV5-1 to TRBJ1-4; D perhaps matches TRBD1 (6 bases). Trimming removed 0 bases at V and 3 bases at J, with 12 bases between. The CDR3 runs to 16 residues. The germline V gene has CDR1 SGHRS and CDR2 YFSETQ. The CDR3 region has the DNA TGCGCCAGCAGCTTGGCTGGGGGCGCAGCTAATGAAAAACTGTTTTTT. Protein sequence: CASSLAGGAANEKLFF.

The rearrangement joins TRBV7-8 to TRBJ1-4, with no clear D. Germline loops: CDR1 SGHVS, CDR2 FQNEAQ. The CDR3 length is 13 residues. The germline V and J ends were trimmed by 7 bases and 5 bases, with 11 bases remaining between them. As DNA, the CDR3 is TGTGCCAGCACCCCCGGCGTGAATGAAAAACTGTTTTTT. Its translation is CASTPGVNEKLFF.

The J gene is TRBJ1-2, the V gene TRBV30; tentatively, D is TRBD1 (6 bases). The V end lost 3 bases, the J end lost 2 bases, and 16 bases lay between the germline ends. This CDR3 comprises 15 residues. CDR1 is GTSNPN and CDR2 is SVGIG in the germline V gene (reference sequence). This CDR3 reads CAWRKSGATNYGYTF. CDR3 nucleotides: TGTGCCTGGAGGAAGTCAGGGGCAACGAACTATGGCTACACCTTC.

The rearrangement joins TRBV27 to TRBJ1-5; D is perhaps TRBD1 (5 bases). In germline, CDR1 is MNHEY, CDR2 SMNVEV (reference sequence). With 4 bases removed from V and 2 bases from J, the gap between germline ends came to 12 bases. The CDR3 runs 15 residues. CDR3 protein: CASSSRGDGNQPQHF. DNA of the CDR3: TGTGCCAGCAGTTCCCGGGGCGACGGCAATCAGCCCCAGCATTTT.

V is TRBV28 and J is TRBJ1-5; a weak D match, TRBD1 (6 bases). CDR3 length: 13 amino acids. Germline values: CDR1 MDHEN, CDR2 SYDVKM. The V end was cut by 10 bases, the J end by 3 bases, with 13 bases between. The CDR3 here is CATKQGNNQPQHF. The CDR3 region has the DNA TGTGCCACCAAGCAGGGGAACAATCAGCCCCAGCATTTT.

J is TRBJ2-1 and V is TRBV4-3; D is possibly TRBD2 (6 bases). The CDR3 runs to 15 residues. The V gene's germline CDR1 is LGHNA and CDR2 YSLEER. Trimming stripped 2 bases from V and 7 bases from J, with 15 bases between. The CDR3 bases are TGCGCCAGCAGCCAACGAATGGCGGGGAGGAATGAGCAGTTCTTC. Encoded protein: CASSQRMAGRNEQFF.

The chain has TRBV4-2 and TRBJ2-7; D assignment may be TRBD1 or TRBD2 (5 bases each). V dropped 4 bases and J dropped 7 bases, with 14 bases sitting between them. The germline V gene encodes CDR1 LGHNA and CDR2 YNFKEQ. The CDR3 runs to 13 residues. Here the CDR3 DNA reads TGTGCCAGCAGCCGGGGGTCCGGGCTGGAGCAGTACTTC. This sequence encodes CASSRGSGLEQYF.

This chain joins TRBV29-1 and TRBJ1-2, with a tentative D call TRBD1 (6 bases). The CDR3 has 14 amino acids. V dropped 2 bases and J dropped 3 bases, with 13 bases sitting between them. Germline-derived CDR1 and CDR2 are SQVTM and ANQGSEA. CDR3 bases: TGCAGCGTTGAAAAACAGGGAAACCACTATGGCTACACCTTC. It translates to CSVEKQGNHYGYTF.

The gene calls are TRBV7-3 and TRBJ2-1; TRBD2 matches at 10 bases. V shed 4 bases, J shed 15 bases, and the junction held 12 bases outside the gene matches. The length of the CDR3 is 14 residues. Per the germline V gene, CDR1 is SGHTA and CDR2 is FQGTGA. The CDR3: CASSSQGLAGDLFF. The CDR3 DNA is TGTGCCAGCAGCTCCCAAGGGCTAGCGGGAGATCTGTTCTTC.

CDR3 loop: CASSGSGTETQYF. CDR3 nucleotide sequence: TGTGCCAGCAGCGGATCCGGGACGGAGACCCAGTACTTC. The rearrangement uses TRBV6-5 and TRBJ2-5; D could derive from TRBD1 or TRBD2 (5 bases each). Germline CDR1 reads MNHEY; CDR2 reads SVGAGI. CDR3 size: 13 residues. Trimming removed 6 bases at V and 5 bases at J, with 13 bases between.

The CDR3 DNA follows: TGTGCCAGTAGTATAGTAGGCGGGAGATCACCCCTCCACTTT. Its protein is CASSIVGGRSPLHF. V usage is TRBV19 and J usage is TRBJ1-6; D unresolved. V lost 1 base, J lost 10 bases, and 11 bases lay in between. CDR1 LNHDA and CDR2 SQIVND come from the germline V gene (reference sequence). The CDR3 extends over 14 amino acids.

In DNA form, the CDR3 reads TGTGCCAGCAGTTTAAACGGCAGGGGGTACAATCAGCCCCAGCATTTT. Protein product: CASSLNGRGYNQPQHF. The chain carries TRBV28 and TRBJ1-5, with TRBD1 matching over 7 bases. J gave up 3 bases and V 2 bases, and 7 bases lay outside the gene matches. From germline, CDR1 is MDHEN and CDR2 SYDVKM. The CDR3 totals 16 residues.

The chain uses TRBV18 and TRBJ2-7; D is unclear. Trimming left V 3 bases short and J 2 bases short, with 8 bases between. Looked up from germline, CDR1 is KGHSH and CDR2 is LQKENI. The length of the CDR3 is 13 residues. In nucleotides, the CDR3 is TGTGCCAGCTCACCTAGGGATGCCTACGAGCAGTACTTC. Translating gives CASSPRDAYEQYF. The whole variable domain, filled in from reference TRBV18 and TRBJ2-7, reads NAGVMQNPRHLVRRRGQEARLRCSPMKGHSHVYWYRQLPEEGLKFMVYLQKENIIDESGMPKERFSAEFPKEGPSILRIQQVVRGDSAAYFCASSPRDAYEQYFGPGTRLTVT.